Shown below are 18 T cell receptor beta chains from a single sample sequenced in a study of a mutant IDH1 vaccine in newly diagnosed glioma. Repertoires were generated with immunoSEQ multiplex PCR, while TCRdb's copy carries only in-frame clones and drops some. This table holds tens of thousands of clones, 83% found once. Indicated time point: week 35, safety follow-up. Each dose delivered 300 ug of mutant IDH1 20-mer peptide subcutaneously with imiquimod. Their antigens are not known. The source material was PBMCs, sampled from a glioma patient whose treatment included an IDH1 peptide vaccine. These receptors were taken from a woman aged 45-65 years with glioma.

The chain recombines TRBV6-5 with TRBJ1-1; D might be TRBD1 (5 bases). Looked up from germline, CDR1 is MNHEY and CDR2 is SVGAGI. V was clipped by 6 bases and J by 4 bases, with 12 bases between them. CDR3 length equals 13 residues. The CDR3 is CASSRLGGTEAFF. The CDR3 region has the DNA TGTGCCAGCAGCCGTCTGGGGGGCACTGAAGCTTTCTTT.

The chain recombines TRBV6-6 with TRBJ1-2, with TRBD1 identical over 9 bases. J lost 6 bases, V lost 4 bases, and 3 bases had no gene match. CDR1 is MNHNY and CDR2 is SVGAGI in the germline V gene (reference sequence). The CDR3 consists of 13 residues. CDR3 nucleotide sequence: TGTGCCAGCAGTTCGGGACAGGGTCATGGCTACACCTTC. Protein product: CASSSGQGHGYTF.

The rearrangement links TRBV29-1 to TRBJ1-3; no reliable D call. CDR3 size: 13 residues. V was cut by 5 bases and J by 0 bases, with 8 bases left in between. The germline V gene has CDR1 SQVTM and CDR2 ANQGSEA. The DNA of the CDR3 is TGCAGCGTTATGACGTCCTCTGGAAACACCATATATTTT. As protein: CSVMTSSGNTIYF.

This rearrangement joins TRBV2 to TRBJ1-6; tentatively, D is TRBD1 (5 bases). The CDR3 is made up of 15 amino acids. The V gene's germline CDR1 is SNHLY and CDR2 FYNNEI. V lost 0 bases and J 8 bases, leaving 11 bases between the germline ends. CDR3 sequence: CASSEARGWDSPLHF. In DNA, the CDR3 is TGTGCCAGCAGTGAAGCTAGGGGCTGGGATTCACCCCTCCACTTT.

The chain employs TRBV19 and TRBJ2-3; the match to TRBD1 covers 12 bases. The CDR3 totals 17 residues. Germline-derived CDR1 and CDR2 are LNHDA and SQIVND (reference sequence). Trimming took 6 bases from V and 5 from J; bases not matched to a gene: 12. CDR3 residues: CASRPGTGGPRGDTQYF. CDR3 in DNA: TGTGCCAGTAGACCAGGGACAGGGGGCCCGCGGGGAGATACGCAGTATTTT.

The chain couples TRBV5-6 to TRBJ1-4, with 7 bases identical to TRBD1. V was pared by 3 bases and J by 8 bases, with 10 bases of the junction left unmatched. CDR3 size: 15 residues. Per germline, CDR1 SGHDT and CDR2 YYEEEE. The DNA for the CDR3 is TGTGCCAGCAGCTCCGGGACAGCCCTCCAAGAAAAACTGTTTTTT. It encodes CASSSGTALQEKLFF.

The chain links TRBV28 to TRBJ1-2, with 8 bases fitting TRBD1. Trimming removed 2 bases from V and 8 bases from J; junction bases left unmatched: 4. The CDR3 consists of 13 residues. Germline lookup yields CDR1 MDHEN and CDR2 SYDVKM. CDR3 sequence reads: CASSLQGAIGYTF. CDR3 coding DNA: TGTGCCAGCAGTTTACAGGGGGCTATCGGCTACACCTTC.

The chain recombines TRBV11-2 with TRBJ2-5; TRBD1 matches 7 bases. There are 17 residues in the CDR3. J lost 3 bases, V lost 6 bases, and 16 bases had no gene match. Germline V lookup: CDR1 SGHAT, CDR2 FQNNGV. CDR3 amino acids: CASRHSARGQMKETQYF. The CDR3, as DNA: TGTGCCAGCAGGCACTCCGCCCGGGGACAGATGAAAGAGACCCAGTACTTC.

J is TRBJ1-1 and V is TRBV5-1; D gene unclear. The germline V gene encodes CDR1 SGHRS and CDR2 YFSETQ. The CDR3 is 13 residues long. V lost 4 bases to trimming and J lost 3 bases, with 10 bases between them. The CDR3 region has the DNA TGCGCCAGCAGCGCAGGCCTAGACACTGAAGCTTTCTTT. This codes for CASSAGLDTEAFF.

This chain links TRBV18 with TRBJ1-1; no clear D gene. CDR1 KGHSH and CDR2 LQKENI come from the germline V gene. The length of the CDR3 is 15 residues. Deletions cut 3 bases from V and 1 base from J, with 12 bases between. CDR3 sequence (DNA): TGTGCCAGCTCACCCCAGACCCGGGGGAACACTGAAGCTTTCTTT. As protein: CASSPQTRGNTEAFF.

This clone was seen a handful of times. The chain links TRBV7-9 to TRBJ1-3; no definite D call. The germline V gene encodes CDR1 SEHNR and CDR2 FQNEAQ (reference sequence). This CDR3 is built from 14 residues. V was cut by 5 bases and J by 2 bases, with 10 bases left in between. As DNA, the CDR3 is TGTGCCAGCAGCCCTAGAGAAACTGGAAACACCATATATTTT. Translating gives CASSPRETGNTIYF.

The chain employs TRBV7-2 and TRBJ1-1, with 10 bases identical to TRBD1. The CDR3 spans 15 residues. The V gene end was trimmed by 4 bases and the J gene end by 2 bases; junction bases not matched to a gene: 4. Germline CDR1 is SGHTA and CDR2 is FQGNSA. CDR3 in amino acids: CASSSRQGANTEAFF. The CDR3 region has the DNA TGTGCCAGCAGCTCCCGACAGGGGGCTAACACTGAAGCTTTCTTT.

The rearrangement links TRBV6-5 to TRBJ2-1, with D unclear. CDR1 and CDR2 (germline): MNHEY, SVGAGI. The CDR3 totals 14 residues. Deletions cut 0 bases from V and 4 bases from J, with 7 bases between. The CDR3 sequence: CASSYSVRYNEQFF. CDR3 nucleotides: TGTGCCAGCAGTTACTCGGTCAGATACAATGAGCAGTTCTTC.

This clone was found a few times. The rearrangement uses TRBV5-1 and TRBJ1-1; D is undetermined. Germline CDR1 SGHRS, CDR2 YFSETQ. Trimming cost V 0 bases and J 4 bases, with 7 bases left between them. The CDR3 has 13 residues. CDR3 sequence: CASSLEGTTEAFF. In DNA, the CDR3 is TGCGCCAGCAGCTTGGAGGGTACCACTGAAGCTTTCTTT.

The rearrangement uses TRBV6-5 and TRBJ1-5; TRBD1 matches 7 bases. The CDR3 spans 16 residues. From germline, CDR1 is MNHEY and CDR2 SVGAGI. Losses at the gene ends were 0 bases for V and 4 bases for J; bases not matched to a gene: 6. CDR3 DNA sequence: TGTGCCAGCAGTTACTCACGGACAGGTACGAATCAGCCCCAGCATTTT. This gives the protein CASSYSRTGTNQPQHF.

This chain links TRBV30 with TRBJ2-2; no clear D. This CDR3 has 15 amino acids. The V and J ends lost 4 bases and 6 bases respectively, with 18 bases between them. CDR1 is GTSNPN, CDR2 SVGIG, per germline (reference sequence). The CDR3 spells CAWTPRWLSSGELFF. DNA for the CDR3: TGTGCCTGGACCCCCCGGTGGCTAAGTTCCGGGGAGCTGTTTTTT.

This chain connects TRBV4-1 to TRBJ1-2; TRBD1 matches at 9 bases. Looked up from germline, CDR1 is MGHRA and CDR2 is YSYEKL. The CDR3 spans 15 residues. V shed 7 bases and J 6 bases; nucleotides not matched to a gene: 12. The CDR3 nucleotides are TGCGCCAGCACCCTTTCTATGACAGGGGGAGATGGCTACACCTTC. It translates to CASTLSMTGGDGYTF.

This clone occurred a few times. This chain links TRBV6-5 with TRBJ2-5, with TRBD2 matching 9 bases. CDR3 size: 16 residues. Trimming cost V 4 bases and J 1 base; bases outside gene matches: 7. CDR1 and CDR2 (germline): MNHEY, SVGAGI. CDR3 bases: TGTGCCAGCAGTTTCTCTAGCGGGGCGACCCAAGAGACCCAGTACTTC. Its protein is CASSFSSGATQETQYF.